This is a list of T cell receptor beta chains from one sample in a study of CD8 T cells in Susac syndrome. MiXCR was run by TCRdb on the immunoSEQ multiplex PCR reads, yielding one entry per CDR3 protein. This table has around 110,000 distinct CDR3 sequences, 85% to 95% appearing once. The sample was CD8+ T cells from PBMCs. These receptors were collected from a human donor with Susac syndrome. Each CDR3 is given with its conserved first and last residue. A D gene is named only where the DNA matches it firmly. A row's size may be missing; if present it is once, few, many or a size class.

CDR3	DNA	V	J	D	size
CATSDAEGLDTQYF	TGTGCCACCAGTGACGCCGAGGGGTTAGATACGCAGTATTTT	TRBV24-1	TRBJ2-3	-	-
CSIEGRPSGEHANTGELFF	TGCAGCATTGAAGGACGACCTAGCGGGGAACACGCGAACACCGGGGAGCTGTTTTTT	TRBV29-1	TRBJ2-2	TRBD2	-
CASSKGTEAFF	TGTGCCAGCAGTAAGGGCACTGAAGCTTTCTTT	TRBV25-1	TRBJ1-1	-	-
CASSLDHTQYF	TGTGCCAGCAGCTTAGACCATACGCAGTATTTT	TRBV13	TRBJ2-3	-	-
CASSLVPDTYEQYF	TGTGCCAGCAGCTTAGTTCCGGACACCTACGAGCAGTACTTC	TRBV11-2	TRBJ2-7	-	-
CASSSSTTSGPGDTQYF	TGTGCCAGCAGCTCCTCCACGACTAGCGGGCCGGGAGATACGCAGTATTTT	TRBV9	TRBJ2-3	TRBD2	-
CASSESDSNQPQHF	TGTGCCAGCAGTGAAAGCGACAGCAATCAGCCCCAGCATTTT	TRBV25-1	TRBJ1-5	-	-
CASSHGMGSSDTQYF	TGTGCCAGCAGTCACGGGATGGGGTCATCAGATACGCAGTATTTT	TRBV12-3/TRBV12-4	TRBJ2-3	-	-
CASSIRGLDTQYF	TGTGCCAGCAGCATCAGGGGGCTAGATACGCAGTATTTT	TRBV7-9	TRBJ2-3	TRBD1	-
CASSLRQGGPEAFF	TGCGCCAGCAGTCTCAGACAGGGAGGTCCTGAAGCTTTCTTT	TRBV5-1	TRBJ1-1	TRBD1	-
CASGRLHQYF	TGTGCCAGCGGGAGGTTACATCAGTATTTT	TRBV12-3/TRBV12-4	TRBJ2-3	-	once
CSVAGTSYGYTF	TGCAGCGTTGCCGGGACCTCCTATGGCTACACCTTC	TRBV29-1	TRBJ1-2	-	-
CSARYREGDNSPLHF	TGCAGTGCTAGGTACAGGGAGGGCGATAATTCACCCCTCCACTTT	TRBV20-1	TRBJ1-6	-	-
CASSLTGAGTDTQYF	TGTGCCAGCAGCTTAACCGGGGCGGGGACAGATACGCAGTATTTT	TRBV13	TRBJ2-3	-	-